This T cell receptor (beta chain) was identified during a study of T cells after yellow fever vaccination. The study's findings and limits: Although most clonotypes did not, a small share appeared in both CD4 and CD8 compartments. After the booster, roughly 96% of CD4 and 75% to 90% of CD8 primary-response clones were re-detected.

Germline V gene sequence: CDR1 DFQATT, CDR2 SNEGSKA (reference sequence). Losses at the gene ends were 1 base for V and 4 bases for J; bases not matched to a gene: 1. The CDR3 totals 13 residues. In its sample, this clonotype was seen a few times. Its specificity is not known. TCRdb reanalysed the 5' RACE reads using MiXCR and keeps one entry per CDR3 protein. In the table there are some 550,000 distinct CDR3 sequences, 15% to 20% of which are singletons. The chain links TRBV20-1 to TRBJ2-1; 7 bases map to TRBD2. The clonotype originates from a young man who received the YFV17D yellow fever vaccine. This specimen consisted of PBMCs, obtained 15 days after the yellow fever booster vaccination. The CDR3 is CSARVLAYNEQFF. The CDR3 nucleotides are TGCAGTGCTAGAGTACTAGCGTACAATGAGCAGTTCTTC.